The 21 T cell receptor beta chains listed next were all sequenced from one sample in a study of blood T cells in healthy people across ages. Primers used in a second PCR of about 6 to 11 cycles were a sample-barcoded 5' primer and a J-beta primer mix. In TCRdb, the 5' RACE reads were re-called with MiXCR into one record per CDR3 protein. The repertoire consists of 800,000 or so distinct CDR3 sequences, with approximately 59% occurring once and the leading ten covering about 27%. The sequencing input was blood. The receptor set was obtained from a young man in good health.

The chain links TRBV7-3 to TRBJ2-5, with TRBD1 matching 8 bases. Trimming removed 4 bases from V and 1 base from J; junction bases left unmatched: 8. This CDR3 comprises 16 residues. Per germline, CDR1 SGHTA and CDR2 FQGTGA. CDR3 in DNA: TGTGCCAGCAGCTCAAACGGACAGGGCAGCCAAGAGACCCAGTACTTC. Its protein is CASSSNGQGSQETQYF.

This clonotype was recorded once. An end of the junction does not agree with germline; a read error may underlie this. The chain uses TRBV24-1 and TRBJ2-3; 15 positions agree with TRBD2. The germline V gene has CDR1 KGHDR and CDR2 SFDVKD. This CDR3 has 16 amino acids. The CDR3 region is CVTSGRTSGGADTQYF. The CDR3 region has the DNA TGTGTCACCAGTGGAAGGACTAGCGGGGGGGCAGATACGCAGTATTTT.

The J gene is TRBJ2-1, the V gene TRBV13, with D tentatively TRBD2 (6 bases). This CDR3 has 15 residues. Trimming cost V 4 bases and J 7 bases, with 17 bases left between them. Looked up from germline, CDR1 is PRHDT and CDR2 is FYEKMQ (reference sequence). This CDR3 is CASSSDNWGENEQFF. Written as DNA, the CDR3 is TGTGCCAGCAGCTCGGACAACTGGGGGGAAAATGAGCAGTTCTTC.

The V and J genes are TRBV2 and TRBJ1-2; the D is unclear. Germline assignment: CDR1 SNHLY and CDR2 FYNNEI. The CDR3 covers 13 residues. The V end lost 7 bases, the J end lost 7 bases, and 16 bases lay between the germline ends. CDR3 amino acids: CASTPVRSTGYTF. CDR3 in DNA: TGTGCCAGCACCCCAGTTAGGAGTACTGGCTACACCTTC. Full variable domain (missing parts from reference TRBV2 and TRBJ1-2): EPEVTQTPSHQVTQMGQEVILRCVPISNHLYFYWYRQILGQKVEFLVSFYNNEISEKSEIFDDQFSVERPDGSNFTLKIRSTKLEDSAMYFCASTPVRSTGYTFGSGTRLTVV.

The V and J genes are TRBV29-1 and TRBJ1-1; 7 bases fit TRBD1. CDR3 size: 13 residues. Germline assignment: CDR1 SQVTM and CDR2 ANQGSEA. The ends lost 6 bases at V and 3 bases at J; junction bases unmatched: 7. The CDR3 spells CSVNRGRDTEAFF. In DNA, the CDR3 is TGCAGCGTCAACAGGGGACGGGACACTGAAGCTTTCTTT.

J is TRBJ2-1 and V is TRBV6-5; 13 bases line up with TRBD2. This CDR3 spans 16 amino acids. The V and J ends lost 2 bases and 6 bases, in that order; junction bases with no gene match: 4. Looked up from germline, CDR1 is MNHEY and CDR2 is SVGAGI. CDR3 protein: CASSYTLAGGLNEQFF. Written as DNA, the CDR3 is TGTGCCAGCAGTTACACACTAGCGGGGGGGCTCAATGAGCAGTTCTTC.

The chain recombines TRBV5-1 with TRBJ2-4, with D possibly TRBD2 on 6 matching bases. The J call may be faulty, since TRBJ2-7 better matches the DNA end. Germline CDR1 and CDR2: SGHRS and YFSETQ. The CDR3 is made up of 16 amino acids. CDR3 sequence: CASSPPREALDYEQYF. The DNA of the CDR3 is TGCGCCAGCAGCCCCCCTAGGGAGGCCCTAGACTACGAGCAGTACTTC.

The chain combines TRBV29-1 with TRBJ2-5; a weak D match, TRBD2 (7 bases). The germline V gene encodes CDR1 SQVTM and CDR2 ANQGSEA. Trimming shortened V by 7 bases and J by 7 bases, and 25 bases separated the two germline ends. This CDR3 region has 15 residues. The CDR3 sequence is CSAPLGGGGERTQYF. CDR3 nucleotide sequence: TGCAGCGCCCCTCTGGGTGGCGGGGGCGAGCGGACCCAGTACTTC.

This clonotype appeared a single time. This chain uses TRBV7-8 with TRBJ2-7, with no clear D. The CDR3 has 16 amino acids. Per germline, CDR1 SGHVS and CDR2 FQNEAQ. Trimming stripped 5 bases from V and 0 bases from J, with 17 bases between. CDR3 sequence reads: CASSPWMGRSSYEQYF. The CDR3 bases are TGTGCCAGCAGCCCCTGGATGGGCCGGAGCTCCTACGAGCAGTACTTC. The complete variable domain, with remaining parts taken from reference TRBV7-8 and TRBJ2-7, reads GAGVSQSPRYKVAKRGQDVALRCDPISGHVSLFWYQQALGQGPEFLTYFQNEAQLDKSGLPSDRFFAERPEGSVSTLKIQRTQQEDSAVYLCASSPWMGRSSYEQYFGPGTRLTVT.

The chain joins TRBV5-1 to TRBJ2-2; D might be TRBD2 (6 bases). V dropped 9 bases and J dropped 5 bases, with 14 bases sitting between them. From germline, CDR1 is SGHRS and CDR2 YFSETQ. The CDR3 has 13 residues. The CDR3 reads CATTGLLTGELFF. DNA of the CDR3: TGCGCCACCACGGGACTTTTGACCGGGGAGCTGTTTTTT. The variable domain in full, completed from reference TRBV5-1 and TRBJ2-2, reads KAGVTQTPRYLIKTRGQQVTLSCSPISGHRSVSWYQQTPGQGLQFLFEYFSETQRNKGNFPGRFSGRQFSNSRSEMNVSTLELGDSALYLCATTGLLTGELFFGEGSRLTVL.

V usage is TRBV6-2 or TRBV6-3 and J usage is TRBJ2-7; 8 bases are a match to TRBD2. The assigned J gene may be wrong: the sequence end matches TRBJ2-5 better. The CDR3 length is 15 residues. From germline, CDR1 is MNHEY and CDR2 SVGEGT. Written as DNA, the CDR3 is TGTGCCAGCAGTGCCACCGGGGGGGCACAGGAGACCCAGTACTTC. Translated: CASSATGGAQETQYF.

This clonotype was seen a handful of times. The rearrangement joins TRBV9 to TRBJ1-5; D is perhaps TRBD1 (6 bases). Trimming removed 0 bases at V and 2 bases at J, with 9 bases between. This CDR3 has 15 amino acids. The germline CDR1 and CDR2 sequences are SGDLS and YYNGEE. In nucleotides, the CDR3 is TGTGCCAGCAGCGTAGATCACAGGGGCAATCAGCCCCAGCATTTT. Protein: CASSVDHRGNQPQHF.

V is TRBV12-3 or TRBV12-4 and J is TRBJ2-5, with 7 bases aligning to TRBD2. The CDR3 runs 18 residues. V lost 2 bases, J lost 11 bases, and 23 bases stayed unmatched. This chain's CDR3 is CASSLLPGLQTERLGQYF. The CDR3 DNA reads TGTGCCAGCAGTTTACTCCCGGGACTACAGACGGAGCGGCTGGGGCAGTACTTC.

The rearrangement links TRBV7-3 to TRBJ1-4; a possible D gene is TRBD1 (5 bases). CDR3 size: 16 residues. Trimming pared 5 bases from V and 4 bases from J, leaving 17 bases between. Per germline, CDR1 SGHTA and CDR2 FQGTGA. CDR3 loop: CASSPTGRTFNEKLFF. The CDR3 bases are TGTGCCAGCAGCCCGACGGGACGGACCTTTAATGAAAAACTGTTTTTT. The whole variable domain, filled in from reference TRBV7-3 and TRBJ1-4, reads GAGVSQTPSNKVTEKGKYVELRCDPISGHTALYWYRQSLGQGPEFLIYFQGTGAADDSGLPNDRFFAVRPEGSVSTLKIQRTERGDSAVYLCASSPTGRTFNEKLFFGSGTQLSVL.

This clonotype was seen at least ten times. The rearrangement joins TRBV5-5 to TRBJ2-3, with D possibly being TRBD1 or TRBD2 (5 bases each). This CDR3 has 14 residues. Germline values: CDR1 SGHKS, CDR2 YYEKEE (reference sequence). The V and J ends lost 3 bases and 3 bases respectively, with 11 bases between them. CDR3 in amino acids: CASSSRGSTDTQYF. In DNA form, the CDR3 reads TGTGCCAGCAGCTCTCGGGGCAGTACAGATACGCAGTATTTT.

The chain is built from TRBV20-1 and TRBJ1-2, with D unresolved. With 0 bases removed from V and 7 bases from J, the gap between germline ends came to 12 bases. Germline V lookup: CDR1 DFQATT, CDR2 SNEGSKA (reference sequence). This CDR3 has 13 amino acids. CDR3 DNA sequence: TGCAGTGCTAGAGAGAATGGCAGCCGTGGCTACACCTTC. The encoded protein is CSARENGSRGYTF.

The genes are TRBV2 and TRBJ1-1; 8 positions match TRBD1. The germline V gene encodes CDR1 SNHLY and CDR2 FYNNEI. The V gene end was trimmed by 8 bases and the J gene end by 7 bases; junction bases not matched to a gene: 6. The CDR3 length is 12 residues. The CDR3 coding sequence is TGTGCCAGCCGACCCGGGACAGGTGAAGCTTTCTTT. As protein: CASRPGTGEAFF.

This clonotype showed up just a few times. J is TRBJ2-1 and V is TRBV6-5; 8 bases map to TRBD1. V lost 8 bases to trimming and J lost 3 bases; unmatched junction nucleotides: 9. This CDR3 contains 15 residues. Germline loops: CDR1 MNHEY, CDR2 SVGAGI. CDR3 DNA: TGTGCCAGCTCTGGCTCAGACAGGGGCTACAATGAGCAGTTCTTC. Translated, it gives CASSGSDRGYNEQFF.

V usage is TRBV7-9 and J usage is TRBJ2-1; 7 nucleotides line up with TRBD1. Germline lookup yields CDR1 SEHNR and CDR2 FQNEAQ (reference sequence). CDR3 length equals 16 residues. The V segment lost 2 bases and the J segment 5 bases; nucleotides outside the gene matches: 9. The CDR3 spells CASSLIPGTDHNEQFF. In nucleotides, the CDR3 is TGTGCCAGCAGCTTAATTCCCGGGACAGACCACAATGAGCAGTTCTTC.

The chain combines TRBV28 with TRBJ1-1; 11 bases agree with TRBD1. CDR1 and CDR2 (germline): MDHEN, SYDVKM. The CDR3 is 15 residues long. The trim removed 3 bases at V and 5 bases at J, leaving 5 bases unmatched. CDR3 residues: CASSFGTGGVTEAFF. DNA of the CDR3: TGTGCCAGCAGTTTTGGGACAGGGGGTGTTACTGAAGCTTTCTTT.

The chain combines TRBV5-1 with TRBJ2-3; D is unclear. This CDR3 contains 15 residues. Deletions cut 6 bases from V and 6 bases from J, with 20 bases between. Germline CDR1 reads SGHRS; CDR2 reads YFSETQ. The DNA for the CDR3 is TGCGCCAGCATCCCCGTAGGATCCCGAACGGATACGCAGTATTTT. This sequence encodes CASIPVGSRTDTQYF.